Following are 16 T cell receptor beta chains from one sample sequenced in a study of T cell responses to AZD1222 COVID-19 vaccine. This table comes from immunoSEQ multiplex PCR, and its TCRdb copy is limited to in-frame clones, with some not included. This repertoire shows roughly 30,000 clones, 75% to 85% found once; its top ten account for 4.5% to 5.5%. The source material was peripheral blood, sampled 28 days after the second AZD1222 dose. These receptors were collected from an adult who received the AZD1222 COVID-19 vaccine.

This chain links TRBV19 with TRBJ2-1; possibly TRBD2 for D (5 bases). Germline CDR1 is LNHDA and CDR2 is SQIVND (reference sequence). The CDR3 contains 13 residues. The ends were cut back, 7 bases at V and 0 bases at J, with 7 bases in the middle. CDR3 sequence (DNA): TGTGCCAGTAAGGAGGACTCCTACAATGAGCAGTTCTTC. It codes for CASKEDSYNEQFF.

The CDR3 sequence is CASSLSREGELFF. In nucleotides, the CDR3 is TGCGCCAGCAGCTTGTCCAGGGAAGGGGAGCTGTTTTTT. This sequence joins TRBV5-1 and TRBJ2-2; possibly TRBD1 for D (5 bases). The CDR3 length is 13 residues. The V and J ends lost 1 base and 8 bases respectively, with 9 bases between them. Germline CDR1 and CDR2: SGHRS and YFSETQ.

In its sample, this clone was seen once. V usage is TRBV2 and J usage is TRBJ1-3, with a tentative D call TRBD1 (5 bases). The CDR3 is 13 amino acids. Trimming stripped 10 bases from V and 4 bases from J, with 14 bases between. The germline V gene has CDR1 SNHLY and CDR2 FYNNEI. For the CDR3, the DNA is TGTGCCAATTTCAGGGTAGACGGAAACACCATATATTTT. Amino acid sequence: CANFRVDGNTIYF.

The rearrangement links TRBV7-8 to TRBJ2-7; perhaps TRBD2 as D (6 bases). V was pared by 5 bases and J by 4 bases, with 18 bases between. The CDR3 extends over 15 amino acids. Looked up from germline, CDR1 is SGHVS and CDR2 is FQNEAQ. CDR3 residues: CASSNPTRSGYEQYF. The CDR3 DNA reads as TGTGCCAGCAGCAATCCGACTAGGTCGGGTTACGAGCAGTACTTC.

CDR3 region: CASSLGLSGNEQFF. CDR3 DNA: TGCGCCAGCAGCTTAGGGCTAAGCGGCAATGAGCAGTTCTTC. The chain employs TRBV5-1 and TRBJ2-1; D might be TRBD2 (5 bases). V was shortened by 2 bases and J by 6 bases, with 12 bases between the two germline ends. Looked up from germline, CDR1 is SGHRS and CDR2 is YFSETQ. This CDR3 comprises 14 residues.

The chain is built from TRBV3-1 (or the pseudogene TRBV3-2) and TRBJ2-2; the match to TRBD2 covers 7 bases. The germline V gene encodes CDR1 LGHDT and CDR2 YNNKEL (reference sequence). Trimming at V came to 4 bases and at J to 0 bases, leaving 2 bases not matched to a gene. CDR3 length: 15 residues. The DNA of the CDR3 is TGTGCCAGCAGCCTAGGACTAGCGAACACCGGGGAGCTGTTTTTT. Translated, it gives CASSLGLANTGELFF.

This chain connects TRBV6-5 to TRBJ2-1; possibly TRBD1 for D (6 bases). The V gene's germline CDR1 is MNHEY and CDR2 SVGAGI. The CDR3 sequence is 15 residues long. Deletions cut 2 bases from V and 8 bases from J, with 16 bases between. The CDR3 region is CASSYGGGPKDEQFF. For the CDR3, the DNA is TGTGCCAGCAGTTACGGTGGGGGCCCTAAGGATGAGCAGTTCTTC.

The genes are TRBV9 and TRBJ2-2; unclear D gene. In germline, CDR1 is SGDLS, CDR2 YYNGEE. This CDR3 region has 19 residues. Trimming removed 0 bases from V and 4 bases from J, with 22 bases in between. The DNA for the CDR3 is TGTGCCAGCAGCGTAGCTACGGCCCGGAATGGAGTGAGCACCGGGGAGCTGTTTTTT. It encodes CASSVATARNGVSTGELFF.

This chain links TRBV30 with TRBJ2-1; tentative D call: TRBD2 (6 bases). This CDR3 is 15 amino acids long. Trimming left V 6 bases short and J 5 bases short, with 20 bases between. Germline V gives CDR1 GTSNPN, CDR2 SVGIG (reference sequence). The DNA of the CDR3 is TGTGCCTGTATCCGGCGGAGGGCCGTCGACAATGAGCAGTTCTTC. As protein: CACIRRRAVDNEQFF.

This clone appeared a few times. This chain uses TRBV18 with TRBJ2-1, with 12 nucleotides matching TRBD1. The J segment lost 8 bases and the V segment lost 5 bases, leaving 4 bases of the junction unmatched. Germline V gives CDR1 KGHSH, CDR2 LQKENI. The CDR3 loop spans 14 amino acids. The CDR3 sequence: CASSTGQGADEQFF. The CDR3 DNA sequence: TGTGCCAGCTCAACGGGACAGGGGGCGGATGAGCAGTTCTTC. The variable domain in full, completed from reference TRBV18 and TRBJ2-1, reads NAGVMQNPRHLVRRRGQEARLRCSPMKGHSHVYWYRQLPEEGLKFMVYLQKENIIDESGMPKERFSAEFPKEGPSILRIQQVVRGDSAAYFCASSTGQGADEQFFGPGTRLTVL.

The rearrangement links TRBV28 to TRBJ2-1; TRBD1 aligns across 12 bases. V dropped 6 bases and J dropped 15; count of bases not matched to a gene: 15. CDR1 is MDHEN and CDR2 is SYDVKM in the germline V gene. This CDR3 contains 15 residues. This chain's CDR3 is CASSTGGTGGSRWFF. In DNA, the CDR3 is TGTGCCAGCAGCACGGGAGGGACAGGGGGCTCCCGATGGTTCTTC.

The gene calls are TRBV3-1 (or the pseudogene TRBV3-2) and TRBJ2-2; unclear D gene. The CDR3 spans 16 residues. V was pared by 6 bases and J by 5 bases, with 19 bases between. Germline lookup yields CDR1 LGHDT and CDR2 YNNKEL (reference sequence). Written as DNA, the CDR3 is TGTGCCAGCAGAAAATCCGGGTCCGCCAATACCGGGGAGCTGTTTTTT. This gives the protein CASRKSGSANTGELFF.

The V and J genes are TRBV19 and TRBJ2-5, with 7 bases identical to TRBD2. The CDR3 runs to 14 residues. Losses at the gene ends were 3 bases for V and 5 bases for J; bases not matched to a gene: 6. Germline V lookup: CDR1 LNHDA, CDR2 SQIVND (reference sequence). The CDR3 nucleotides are TGTGCCAGTAGTATTAGGCAGCGGGGTGAGACCCAGTACTTC. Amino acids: CASSIRQRGETQYF.

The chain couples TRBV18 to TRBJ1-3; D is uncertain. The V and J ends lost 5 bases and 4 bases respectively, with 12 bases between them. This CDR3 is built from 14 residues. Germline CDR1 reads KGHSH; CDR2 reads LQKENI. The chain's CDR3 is CASSTGGAGNTIYF. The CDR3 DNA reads TGTGCCAGCTCAACCGGTGGAGCGGGAAACACCATATATTTT.

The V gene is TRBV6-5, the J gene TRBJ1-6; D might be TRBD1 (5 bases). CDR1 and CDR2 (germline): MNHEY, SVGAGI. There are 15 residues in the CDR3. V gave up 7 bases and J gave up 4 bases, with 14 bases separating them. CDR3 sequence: CASMIQATYNSPLHF. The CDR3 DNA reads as TGTGCCAGCATGATACAGGCTACTTATAATTCACCCCTCCACTTT.

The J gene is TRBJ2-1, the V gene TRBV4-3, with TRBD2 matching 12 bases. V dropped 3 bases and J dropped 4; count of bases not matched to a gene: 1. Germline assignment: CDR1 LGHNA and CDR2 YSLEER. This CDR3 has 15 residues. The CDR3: CASSHTSGRYNEQFF. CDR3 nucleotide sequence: TGCGCCAGCAGCCATACTAGCGGGAGGTACAATGAGCAGTTCTTC.